The present T cell receptor beta chain was sequenced within a study of human T cells and chemical hapten exposure. Study background: Sensitization employed 2% DPC on approximately 2 cm by approximately 2 cm of upper inner arm skin. Study-wide points: Expanded TCRs clustered into significantly more large CDR3 similarity groups than controls, the analysis revealed.

The CDR3 loop spans 16 amino acids. V lost 0 bases to trimming and J lost 6 bases, with 15 bases between them. CDR1 is LGHDT, CDR2 YNNKEL, per germline (reference sequence). TCRdb reanalysed the RACE reads using MiXCR and keeps one entry per CDR3 protein. The table has approximately 370,000 distinct CDR3 sequences, around 5% seen once; the top ten hold over 6.5%. Noted time point: pre-sensitization, week 0. Treatment denoted: therapeutic diphenylcyclopropenone sensitization with weekly scalp DPC. This clonotype was seen ten or more times. The antigen is undetermined. This TCR derives from a woman aged 18-29 years with alopecia areata. Some clones in this sample may be carry-over from other donors' samples. Sequences were derived from whole blood, sampled in connection with sensitization to the hapten diphenylcyclopropenone (DPC). V and J are TRBV3-1 and TRBJ2-1; either TRBD1 or TRBD2 may fit D (6 bases each). The CDR3 is CASSQDPWRGVNEQFF. The DNA for the CDR3 is TGTGCCAGCAGCCAAGATCCGTGGAGGGGGGTCAATGAGCAGTTCTTC.